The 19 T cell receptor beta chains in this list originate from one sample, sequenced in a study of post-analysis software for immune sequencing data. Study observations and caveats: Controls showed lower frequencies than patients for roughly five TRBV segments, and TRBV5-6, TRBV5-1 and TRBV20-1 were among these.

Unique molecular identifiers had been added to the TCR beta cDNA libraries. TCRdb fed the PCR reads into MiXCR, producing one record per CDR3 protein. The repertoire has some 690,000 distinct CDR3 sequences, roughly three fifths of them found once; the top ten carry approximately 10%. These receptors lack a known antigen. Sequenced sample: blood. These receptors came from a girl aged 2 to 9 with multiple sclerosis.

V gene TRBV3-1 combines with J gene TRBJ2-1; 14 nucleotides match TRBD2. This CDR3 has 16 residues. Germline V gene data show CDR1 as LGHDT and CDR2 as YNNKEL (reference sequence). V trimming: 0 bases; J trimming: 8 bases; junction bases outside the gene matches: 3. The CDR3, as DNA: TGTGCCAGCAGCCAAGATGGGACTAGCGGGAGAGATGAGCAGTTCTTC. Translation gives CASSQDGTSGRDEQFF.

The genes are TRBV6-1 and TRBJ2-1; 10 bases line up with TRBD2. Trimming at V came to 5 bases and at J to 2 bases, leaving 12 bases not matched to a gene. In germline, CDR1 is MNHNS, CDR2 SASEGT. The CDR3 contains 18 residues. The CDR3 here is CASSPLPGTSEAYNEQFF. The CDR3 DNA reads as TGTGCCAGCAGTCCACTACCCGGGACTAGCGAGGCCTACAATGAGCAGTTCTTC.

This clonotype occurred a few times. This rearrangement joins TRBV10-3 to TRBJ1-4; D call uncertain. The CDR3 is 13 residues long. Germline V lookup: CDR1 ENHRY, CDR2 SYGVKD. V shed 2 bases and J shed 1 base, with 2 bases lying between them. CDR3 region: CAISEGTNEKLFF. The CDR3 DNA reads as TGTGCCATCAGTGAGGGAACTAATGAAAAACTGTTTTTT.

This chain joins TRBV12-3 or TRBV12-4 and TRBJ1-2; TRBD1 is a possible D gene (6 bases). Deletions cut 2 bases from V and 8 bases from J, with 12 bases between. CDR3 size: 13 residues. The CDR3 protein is CASSLQQGGGYTF. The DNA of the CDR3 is TGTGCCAGCAGTTTACAACAGGGCGGGGGCTACACCTTC.

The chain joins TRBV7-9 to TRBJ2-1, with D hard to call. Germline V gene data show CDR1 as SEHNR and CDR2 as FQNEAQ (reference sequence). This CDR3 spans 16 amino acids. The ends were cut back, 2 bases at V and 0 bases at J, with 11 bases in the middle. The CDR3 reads CASSLFKILSYNEQFF. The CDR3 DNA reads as TGTGCCAGCAGCTTATTCAAGATCCTCTCCTACAATGAGCAGTTCTTC.

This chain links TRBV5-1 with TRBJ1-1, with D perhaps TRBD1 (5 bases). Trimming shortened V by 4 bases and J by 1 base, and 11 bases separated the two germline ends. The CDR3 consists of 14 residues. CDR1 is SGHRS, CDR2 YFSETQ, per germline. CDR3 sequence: CASSVRAPNTEAFF. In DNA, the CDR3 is TGCGCCAGCAGCGTCAGGGCACCGAACACTGAAGCTTTCTTT.

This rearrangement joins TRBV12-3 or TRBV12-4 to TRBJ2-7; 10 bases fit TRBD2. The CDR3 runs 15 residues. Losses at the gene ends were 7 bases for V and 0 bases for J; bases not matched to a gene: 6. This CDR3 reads CASTLSGRVSYEQYF. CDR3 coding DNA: TGTGCCAGCACCTTAAGCGGGAGGGTCTCCTACGAGCAGTACTTC.

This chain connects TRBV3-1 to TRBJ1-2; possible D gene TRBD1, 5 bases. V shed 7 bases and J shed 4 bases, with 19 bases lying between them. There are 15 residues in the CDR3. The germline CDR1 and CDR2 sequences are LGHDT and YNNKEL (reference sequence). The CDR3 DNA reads TGTGCCAGCAATCCTTCCGGGACGAAGCTCTATGGCTACACCTTC. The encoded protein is CASNPSGTKLYGYTF.

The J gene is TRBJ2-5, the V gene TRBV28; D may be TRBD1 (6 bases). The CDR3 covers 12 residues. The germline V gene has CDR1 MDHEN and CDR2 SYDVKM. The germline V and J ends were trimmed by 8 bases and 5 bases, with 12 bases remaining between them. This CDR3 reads CASGYRVETQYF. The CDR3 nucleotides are TGTGCCAGCGGGTACAGGGTCGAGACCCAGTACTTC. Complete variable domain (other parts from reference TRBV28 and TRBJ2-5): DVKVTQSSRYLVKRTGEKVFLECVQDMDHENMFWYRQDPGLGLRLIYFSYDVKMKEKGDIPEGYSVSREKKERFSLILESASTNQTSMYLCASGYRVETQYFGPGTRLLVL.

In DNA, the CDR3 is TGTGCCAGCAGCACCGGGACTAGCACGGAGACCCAGTACTTC. Amino acids: CASSTGTSTETQYF. The chain couples TRBV7-9 to TRBJ2-7; TRBD2 aligns across 9 bases. The tail of the sequence fits TRBJ2-5 better, so the J call may be wrong. This CDR3 is built from 14 residues. Germline V CDR1 and CDR2: SEHNR, FQNEAQ (reference sequence).

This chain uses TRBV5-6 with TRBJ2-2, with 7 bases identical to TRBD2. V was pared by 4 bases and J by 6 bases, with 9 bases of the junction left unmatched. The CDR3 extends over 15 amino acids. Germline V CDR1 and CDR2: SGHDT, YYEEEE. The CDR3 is CASSLGAAGAGELFF. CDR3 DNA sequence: TGTGCCAGCAGCCTAGGCGCGGCGGGAGCCGGGGAGCTGTTTTTT. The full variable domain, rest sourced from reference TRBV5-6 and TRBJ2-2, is DAGVTQSPTHLIKTRGQQVTLRCSPKSGHDTVSWYQQALGQGPQFIFQYYEEEERQRGNFPDRFSGHQFPNYSSELNVNALLLGDSALYLCASSLGAAGAGELFFGEGSRLTVL.

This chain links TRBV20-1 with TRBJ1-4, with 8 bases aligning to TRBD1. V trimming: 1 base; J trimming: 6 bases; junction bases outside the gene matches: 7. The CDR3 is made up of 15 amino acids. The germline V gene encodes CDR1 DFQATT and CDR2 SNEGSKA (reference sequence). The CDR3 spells CSARAVDRADEKLFF. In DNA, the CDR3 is TGCAGTGCTAGAGCCGTGGACAGGGCCGATGAAAAACTGTTTTTT.

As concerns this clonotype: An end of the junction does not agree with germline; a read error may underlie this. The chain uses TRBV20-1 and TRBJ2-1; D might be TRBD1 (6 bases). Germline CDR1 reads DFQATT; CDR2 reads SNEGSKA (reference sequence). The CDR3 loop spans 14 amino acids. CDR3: CSGRGDTSYNEQFF. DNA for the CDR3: TGCAGTGGTAGAGGGGACACATCCTACAATGAGCAGTTCTTC.

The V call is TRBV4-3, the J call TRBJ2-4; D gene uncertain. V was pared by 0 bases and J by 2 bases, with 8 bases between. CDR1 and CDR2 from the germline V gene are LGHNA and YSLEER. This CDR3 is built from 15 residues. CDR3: CASSQEIGTKNIQYF. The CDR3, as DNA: TGCGCCAGCAGCCAAGAAATAGGTACCAAAAACATTCAGTACTTC.

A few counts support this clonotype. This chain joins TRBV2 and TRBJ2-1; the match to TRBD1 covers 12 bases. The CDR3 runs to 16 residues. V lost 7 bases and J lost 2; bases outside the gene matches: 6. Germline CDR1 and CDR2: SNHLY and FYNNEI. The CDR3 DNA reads TGTGCCAGCAAGGGGACAGGGGGCGGCCCCTACAATGAGCAGTTCTTC. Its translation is CASKGTGGGPYNEQFF. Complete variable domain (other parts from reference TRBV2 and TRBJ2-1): EPEVTQTPSHQVTQMGQEVILRCVPISNHLYFYWYRQILGQKVEFLVSFYNNEISEKSEIFDDQFSVERPDGSNFTLKIRSTKLEDSAMYFCASKGTGGGPYNEQFFGPGTRLTVL.

CDR3: CASSLGTGGVQPQHF. The CDR3 DNA reads as TGTGCCAGCAGTTTAGGGACAGGGGGCGTTCAGCCCCAGCATTTT. This chain joins TRBV12-3 or TRBV12-4 and TRBJ1-5, with 11 bases fitting TRBD1. The ends lost 1 base at V and 6 bases at J; junction bases unmatched: 2. This CDR3 is built from 15 residues.

CDR3 coding DNA: TGTGCCAGCAGTGACCGGGACCCAAGCTCTGGAAACACCATATATTTT. The encoded protein is CASSDRDPSSGNTIYF. The rearrangement joins TRBV27 to TRBJ1-3; D may be TRBD1 (5 bases). The V gene lost 5 bases and the J gene lost 0 bases, with 14 bases spanning the gap. Germline CDR1 MNHEY, CDR2 SMNVEV (reference sequence). This CDR3 spans 16 amino acids.

CDR3 nucleotide sequence: TGTGCCAGCAGCCGCAGGCTTACTAACTATGGCTACACCTTC. Its protein is CASSRRLTNYGYTF. This chain connects TRBV12-3 or TRBV12-4 to TRBJ1-2; D unresolved. V was cut by 6 bases and J by 0 bases, with 11 bases left in between. The CDR3 is 14 residues long.

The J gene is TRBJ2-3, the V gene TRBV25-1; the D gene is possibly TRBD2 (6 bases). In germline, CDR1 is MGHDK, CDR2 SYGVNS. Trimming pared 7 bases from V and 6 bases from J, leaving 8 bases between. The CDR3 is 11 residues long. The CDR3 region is CASTGRDTQYF. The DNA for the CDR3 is TGTGCCAGCACGGGGAGGGATACGCAGTATTTT.